This TCR beta chain was sequenced in a study of OX40 agonist ivuxolimab in advanced cancers. Germline loops: CDR1 SGHDT, CDR2 YYEEEE. The germline V and J ends were trimmed by 0 bases and 2 bases, with 21 bases remaining between them. The CDR3 has 19 amino acids. Regarding this clone: Its specificity is unknown.

The study, taken as a whole, reports: Expanded clones were, on average, more numerous among CD8+ T cells than CD4+.

TCRdb's copy holds only in-frame clones and misses some; the assay was immunoSEQ multiplex PCR. Among 20,000 to 30,000 clones listed, roughly 80% were seen once. Sequencing was performed on CD4+ or CD8+ T cells sorted from blood, taken in a trial of the OX40 agonist ivuxolimab. This clonotype originated in an adult with an advanced solid tumor such as melanoma, head and neck, liver or kidney cancer. This chain joins TRBV5-6 and TRBJ1-5, with a tentative D call TRBD1 (6 bases). CDR3 sequence reads: CASSLEGGNGGFGNQPQHF. CDR3 in DNA: TGTGCCAGCAGCTTGGAGGGGGGTAATGGCGGCTTTGGCAATCAGCCCCAGCATTTT.